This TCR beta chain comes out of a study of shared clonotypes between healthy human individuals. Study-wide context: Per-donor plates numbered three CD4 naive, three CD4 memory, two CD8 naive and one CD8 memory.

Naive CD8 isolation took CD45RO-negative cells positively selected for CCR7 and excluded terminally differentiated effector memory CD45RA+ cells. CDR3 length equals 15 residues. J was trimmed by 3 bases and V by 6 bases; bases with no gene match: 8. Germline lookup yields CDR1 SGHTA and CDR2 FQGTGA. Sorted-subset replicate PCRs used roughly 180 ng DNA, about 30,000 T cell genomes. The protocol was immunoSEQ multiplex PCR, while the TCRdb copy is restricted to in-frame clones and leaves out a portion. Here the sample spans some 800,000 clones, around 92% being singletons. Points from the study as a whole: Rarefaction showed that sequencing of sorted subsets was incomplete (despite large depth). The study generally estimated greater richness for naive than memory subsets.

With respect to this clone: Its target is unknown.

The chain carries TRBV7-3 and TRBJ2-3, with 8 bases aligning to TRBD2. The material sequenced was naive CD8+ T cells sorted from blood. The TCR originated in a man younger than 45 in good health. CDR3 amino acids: CASSLTSAGTDTQYF. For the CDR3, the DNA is TGTGCCAGCAGTTTGACTAGCGCGGGAACAGATACGCAGTATTTT.